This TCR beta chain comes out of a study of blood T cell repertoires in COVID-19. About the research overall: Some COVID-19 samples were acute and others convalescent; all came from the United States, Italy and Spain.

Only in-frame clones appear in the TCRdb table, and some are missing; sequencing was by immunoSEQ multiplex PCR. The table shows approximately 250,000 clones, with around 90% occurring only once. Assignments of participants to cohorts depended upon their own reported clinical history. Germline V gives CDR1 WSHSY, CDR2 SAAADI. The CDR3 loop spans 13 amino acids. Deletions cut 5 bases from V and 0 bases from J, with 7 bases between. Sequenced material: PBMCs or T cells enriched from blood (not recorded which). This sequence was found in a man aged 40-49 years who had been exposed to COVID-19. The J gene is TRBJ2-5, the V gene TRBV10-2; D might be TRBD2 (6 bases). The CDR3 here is CASSRDYQETQYF. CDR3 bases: TGCGCCAGCAGTCGGGACTACCAAGAGACCCAGTACTTC.